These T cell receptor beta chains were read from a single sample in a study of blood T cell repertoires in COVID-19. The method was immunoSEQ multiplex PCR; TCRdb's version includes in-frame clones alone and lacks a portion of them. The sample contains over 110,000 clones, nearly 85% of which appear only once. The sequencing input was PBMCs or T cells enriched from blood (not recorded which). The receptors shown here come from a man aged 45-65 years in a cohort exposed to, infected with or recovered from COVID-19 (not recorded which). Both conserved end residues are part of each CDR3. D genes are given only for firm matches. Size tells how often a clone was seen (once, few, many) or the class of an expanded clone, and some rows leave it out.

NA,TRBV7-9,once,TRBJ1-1,CASSLVKNTEAFF,TGTGCCAGCAGCTTAGTCAAGAACACTGAAGCTTTCTTT
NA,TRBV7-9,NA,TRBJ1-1,CASSPAVGQSAFF,TGTGCCAGCAGCCCAGCTGTGGGGCAATCAGCTTTCTTT
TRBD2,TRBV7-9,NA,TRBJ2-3,CASSELAGVTDTQYF,TGTGCCAGCAGCGAATTAGCGGGAGTGACAGATACGCAGTATTTT
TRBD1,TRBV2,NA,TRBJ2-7,CASSLTRGQYEQYF,TGTGCCAGCAGCCTGACCAGGGGGCAGTACGAGCAGTACTTC
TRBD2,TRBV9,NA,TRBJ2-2,CASSLQREGELFF,TGTGCCAGCAGCCTGCAGCGGGAGGGGGAGCTGTTTTTT
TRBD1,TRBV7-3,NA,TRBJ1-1,CASSRRDRGFSPPLNTEAFF,TGTGCCAGCAGTCGCCGGGACAGGGGCTTTAGTCCCCCCCTGAACACTGAAGCTTTCTTT
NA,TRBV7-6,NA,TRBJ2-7,CASSLAPGYEQYF,TGTGCCAGCAGCTTAGCTCCCGGCTACGAGCAGTACTTC
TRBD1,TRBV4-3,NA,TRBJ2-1,CASSQDLTGGNEQFF,TGCGCCAGCAGCCAAGATCTCACAGGGGGGAATGAGCAGTTCTTC
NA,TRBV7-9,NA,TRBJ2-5,CASSLQGWETQYF,TGTGCCAGCAGCTTACAGGGGTGGGAGACCCAGTACTTC
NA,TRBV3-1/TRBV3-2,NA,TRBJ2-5,CASSPDYYLGYQETQYF,TGTGCCAGCAGCCCTGATTACTACCTCGGATACCAAGAGACCCAGTACTTC
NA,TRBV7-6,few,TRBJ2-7,CASSSRQAPYEQYF,TGTGCCAGCAGCTCCCGACAGGCTCCCTACGAGCAGTACTTC
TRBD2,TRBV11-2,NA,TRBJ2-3,CASSLGFAGGPQDTQYF,TGTGCCAGCAGCTTAGGTTTCGCGGGGGGGCCGCAAGATACGCAGTATTTT
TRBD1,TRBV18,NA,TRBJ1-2,CASSPYGTGAGSDTF,TGTGCCAGCTCACCTTACGGGACAGGGGCAGGTTCAGACACCTTC
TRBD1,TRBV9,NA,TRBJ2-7,CASSPDPTGGYEQYF,TGTGCCAGCAGCCCAGACCCGACAGGGGGCTACGAGCAGTACTTC
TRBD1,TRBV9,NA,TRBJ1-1,CASSGGDRGFRSDLNTEAFF,TGTGCCAGCAGCGGCGGGGACAGGGGGTTCCGTTCCGACTTGAACACTGAAGCTTTCTTT
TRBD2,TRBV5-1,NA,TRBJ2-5,CASSLPSGGGETQYF,TGCGCCAGCAGCTTGCCTAGCGGGGGCGGAGAGACCCAGTACTTC
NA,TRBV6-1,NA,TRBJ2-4,CASSEAGRNIQYF,TGTGCCAGCAGTGAAGCTGGGAGAAACATTCAGTACTTC
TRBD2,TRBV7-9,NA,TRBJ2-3,CASSGRGLAGGSTDTQYF,TGTGCCAGCAGCGGACGGGGACTAGCGGGAGGAAGCACAGATACGCAGTATTTT
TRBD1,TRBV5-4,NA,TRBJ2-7,CASSQLFRDRASEQYF,TGTGCCAGCAGTCAACTATTTCGGGACAGGGCATCCGAGCAGTACTTC
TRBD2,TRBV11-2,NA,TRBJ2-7,CASSLVRGRAYEQYF,TGTGCCAGCAGCTTAGTTCGGGGGAGGGCCTACGAGCAGTACTTC
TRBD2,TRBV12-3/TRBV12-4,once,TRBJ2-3,CASRGGGADTQYF,TGTGCCAGCAGGGGCGGGGGGGCCGATACGCAGTATTTT
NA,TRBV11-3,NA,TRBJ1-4,CASTRASTNEKLFF,TGTGCCAGCACGAGGGCTTCAACTAATGAAAAACTGTTTTTT
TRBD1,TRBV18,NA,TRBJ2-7,CASSALGTGQYF,TGTGCCAGCTCCGCTCTAGGGACAGGACAGTACTTC
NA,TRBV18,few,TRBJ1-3,CASSPSHGSSGNTIYF,TGTGCCAGCTCACCCTCGCACGGGTCCTCTGGAAACACCATATATTTT
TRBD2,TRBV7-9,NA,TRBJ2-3,CASSLTAGETTDTQYF,TGTGCCAGCAGCTTAACAGCGGGGGAAACCACAGATACGCAGTATTTT
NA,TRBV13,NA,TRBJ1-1,CASSFTEQGNTEAFF,TGTGCCAGCAGCTTTACAGAACAGGGGAACACTGAAGCTTTCTTT
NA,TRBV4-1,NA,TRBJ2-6,CASSLGGGGRWAGANVLTF,TGCGCCAGCAGCCTGGGGGGAGGGGGAAGATGGGCTGGGGCCAACGTCCTGACTTTC